A selection of T cell receptor beta chains follows, all from one sample in a study of cytomegalovirus exposure and HLA in healthy donors. Produced via immunoSEQ multiplex PCR; TCRdb's table is partial and in-frame only. The data contain nearly 110,000 clones, around four fifths of them singletons. Specimen: PBMCs. These receptors were taken from a man in his fifties or sixties in good health and CMV-seronegative. The conserved cysteine and the conserved F or W are not part of the CDR3 here. Each record gives: V gene, D gene, J gene, CDR3 protein. D genes are given only for firm matches.

>TRBV7-9|.|TRBJ1-4
ASSWGRAEKLF
>TRBV6-5|.|TRBJ1-1
ASSQGGRTNTEAF
>TRBV30|TRBD2|TRBJ2-1
AWKGAGGQSSYNEQF
>TRBV7-2|TRBD2|TRBJ2-1
ASSLLGGGVDEQF
>TRBV19|.|TRBJ1-1
ASSPGQLNTEAF
>TRBV15|TRBD2|TRBJ2-1
ATSRDLRTSLF
>TRBV7-8|.|TRBJ2-5
ASSPNSGTNLGTQY
>TRBV6-1|TRBD1|TRBJ1-5
ASIKGGTGNQPQH
>TRBV15|.|TRBJ1-2
ATSRDREPYGYT
>TRBV7-2|.|TRBJ1-2
ASSLDPGLGYT
>TRBV7-2|.|TRBJ2-1
ASSFFGGLLGNEQF
>TRBV19|.|TRBJ1-5
ASSNIDRLSSLGRRNQPQH
>TRBV5-1|TRBD1|TRBJ2-5
ASSPTGQIQETQY
>TRBV13|.|TRBJ1-6
ASSLGLRGNNSPLH
>TRBV14|.|TRBJ1-2
ASSSRENYGYT
>TRBV7-2|.|TRBJ1-6
ASSLPRGNYNSPLH
>TRBV27|.|TRBJ1-1
ASSLVRGTEAF
>TRBV2|TRBD2|TRBJ2-5
ASSEEISGAETQY
>TRBV7-9|.|TRBJ2-2
ASSLTTVSTGELF
>TRBV5-6|.|TRBJ1-1
ASSLLRNTEAF
>TRBV18|.|TRBJ1-1
ASSPGDFEAF
>TRBV7-2|TRBD1|TRBJ1-3
ASSFYRGTGNTIY
>TRBV29-1|.|TRBJ1-1
SAGGQPSTEAF
>TRBV18|.|TRBJ2-2
ASSLTSTNTGELF
>TRBV6-1|TRBD1|TRBJ1-2
ASVTGVAGYT
>TRBV19|TRBD2|TRBJ2-5
ASSPFGTSNAETQY
>TRBV21-1|.|TRBJ2-7
ASTLPEDRGTYEQY
>TRBV5-1|.|TRBJ1-1
ASSLDRNTEAF
>TRBV5-1|.|TRBJ1-1
ASSWGEGRRSEAF
>TRBV6-5|.|TRBJ2-7
ASSYAGYEQY
>TRBV7-6|.|TRBJ2-7
ASSPGGGSYEQY
>TRBV5-1|.|TRBJ1-5
ASSLAGNSNQPQH
>TRBV7-7|.|TRBJ1-6
ASSLGQNNSPLH
>TRBV2|.|TRBJ2-3
ASKGYDSPHTDTQY
>TRBV6-6|TRBD1|TRBJ1-4
ASSYRDRGVEKLF
>TRBV7-3|.|TRBJ2-1
ASSLTLRSGGEQF
>TRBV10-3|TRBD2|TRBJ2-1
ATAWSSGGNEQF
>TRBV25-1|.|TRBJ2-3
ASHTSTGDTQY
>TRBV2|TRBD2|TRBJ2-3
ASSATSGGEDTQY
>TRBV7-9|.|TRBJ2-7
ASSLGGQIYEQY
>TRBV19|.|TRBJ2-5
ASSHNRERWGAAQY
>TRBV25-1|.|TRBJ1-1
ASSESGNTEAF
>TRBV7-6|TRBD2|TRBJ2-7
ASSPSTGGEQY
>TRBV9|TRBD2|TRBJ2-7
ASSVGRGGPYEQY
>TRBV29-1|TRBD1|TRBJ1-2
SVTPGQGGGYT
>TRBV5-1|.|TRBJ2-4
ASSLFSGLGKNIQY
>TRBV7-9|TRBD2|TRBJ2-2
ATPPSAGAFNTGELF
>TRBV4-3|TRBD1|TRBJ1-3
ASSQGTGTGNTIY
>TRBV29-1|.|TRBJ2-2
SVARSNTGELF
>TRBV6-5|.|TRBJ2-7
ASRTRDNSYEQY
>TRBV18|TRBD2|TRBJ2-1
ASSPGGTSINNEQF
>TRBV5-1|.|TRBJ2-5
ASSLARETQY
>TRBV10-3|TRBD1|TRBJ2-5
AISGGQGQETQY
>TRBV7-7|.|TRBJ2-1
ASSLGRTTNEQF
>TRBV5-1|.|TRBJ2-1
ASSFVPVNEQF
>TRBV21-1|.|TRBJ1-2
ASWRQRLTRNYGYT
>TRBV28|.|TRBJ1-2
ASSFPGVGGYT
>TRBV2|.|TRBJ1-5
ASSPQTGSYSNQPQH
>TRBV7-6|.|TRBJ1-1
ASSLEPRSPLYTEAF
>TRBV7-3|TRBD1|TRBJ1-2
ASSEGQGYGYT